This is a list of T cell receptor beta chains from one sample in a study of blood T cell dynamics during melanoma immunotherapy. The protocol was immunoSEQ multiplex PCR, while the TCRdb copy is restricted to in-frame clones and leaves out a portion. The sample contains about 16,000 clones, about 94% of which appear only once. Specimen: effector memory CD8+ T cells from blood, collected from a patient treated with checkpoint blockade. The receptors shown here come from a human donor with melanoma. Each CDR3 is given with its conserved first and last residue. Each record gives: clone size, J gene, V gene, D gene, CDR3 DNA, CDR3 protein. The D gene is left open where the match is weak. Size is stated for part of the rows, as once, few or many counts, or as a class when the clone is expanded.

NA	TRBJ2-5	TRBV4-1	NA	TGCGCCAGCAGCACGCCGGTAGCCCAGTACTTC	CASSTPVAQYF
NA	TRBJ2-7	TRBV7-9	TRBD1	TGTGCCACCTTTGGGACAGGGAGCTCCTACGAGCAGTACTTC	CATFGTGSSYEQYF
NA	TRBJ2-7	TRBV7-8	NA	TGTGCCAGCAGCTTAGCGAAAAGCTCCTACGAGCAGTACTTC	CASSLAKSSYEQYF
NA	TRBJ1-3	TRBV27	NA	TGTGCCAGCAGTTTATTATTGGGGGCCGACACCATATATTTT	CASSLLLGADTIYF
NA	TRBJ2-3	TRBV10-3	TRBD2	TGTGCCATCAGGCCCGGGACTAGCGGGCCGCGCGGCACAGATACGCAGTATTTT	CAIRPGTSGPRGTDTQYF
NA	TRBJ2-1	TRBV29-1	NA	TGCAGCGTTGCGGGGTCCTACAATGAGCAGTTCTTC	CSVAGSYNEQFF
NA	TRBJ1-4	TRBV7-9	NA	TGTGCCAGCAACTTTCTCGGGGAAAAACTGTTTTTT	CASNFLGEKLFF
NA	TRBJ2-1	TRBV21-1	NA	TGTGCCAGCATCAAATACAGGGTTAATGAGCAGTTCTTC	CASIKYRVNEQFF
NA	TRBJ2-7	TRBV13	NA	TGTGCCAGCAGCCCGGGTAGGACAGCTAACGAGCAGTACTTC	CASSPGRTANEQYF
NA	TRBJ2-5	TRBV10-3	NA	TGTGCCATCAGTGAGTCGACTCGGGCAGGGATTATACGGGAGACCCAGTACTTC	CAISESTRAGIIRETQYF
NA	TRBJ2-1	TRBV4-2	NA	TGTGCCAGCAGCCAAGAGGGACCCGTCGATGAGCAGTTCTTC	CASSQEGPVDEQFF
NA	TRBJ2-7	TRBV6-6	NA	TGTGCCAGCAGTTACTCGCCCAGCGGACCTTTCTACGAGCAGTACTTC	CASSYSPSGPFYEQYF
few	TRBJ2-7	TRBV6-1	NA	TGTGCCATCGACTCCTACGAGCAGTACTTC	CAIDSYEQYF
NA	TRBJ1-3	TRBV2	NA	TGTGCCAGCACTGTGACTTTCAGCTCTGGAAACACCATATATTTT	CASTVTFSSGNTIYF
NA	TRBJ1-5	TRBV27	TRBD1	TGTGCCAGCAGTTTAGTAGGGACAGGGAATCAGCCCCAGCATTTT	CASSLVGTGNQPQHF
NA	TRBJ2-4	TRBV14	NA	TGTGCCAGCAGCCCGGGGCAGGGGAGGGACATTCAGTACTTC	CASSPGQGRDIQYF
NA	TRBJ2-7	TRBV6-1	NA	TGTGCCAGCAGTTTTGGAGTAGCGGATACCTACGAGCAGTACTTC	CASSFGVADTYEQYF
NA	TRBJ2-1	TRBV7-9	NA	TGTGCCAGCAGCTTTGCTAGAGGTGAGCAGTTCTTC	CASSFARGEQFF
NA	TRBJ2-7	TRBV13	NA	TGTGCCAGCAAGGAGGGCAATGGGAACGAGCAGTACTTC	CASKEGNGNEQYF
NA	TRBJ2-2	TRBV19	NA	TGTGCCAGTAGTGTACAGGTTTTGAACGGGGAGCTGTTTTTT	CASSVQVLNGELFF
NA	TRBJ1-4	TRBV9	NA	TGTGCCAGCAGTGGGGGGTCAACTAATGAAAAACTGTTTTTT	CASSGGSTNEKLFF
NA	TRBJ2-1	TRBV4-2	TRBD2	TGTGCCAGCAGCCAAGTTTCGGCTAGCGGGGCCCGAATATCCTACAATGAGCAGTTCTTC	CASSQVSASGARISYNEQFF
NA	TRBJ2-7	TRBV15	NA	TGTGCCACCAGCAGATCCCGGGGCTACGAGCAGTACTTC	CATSRSRGYEQYF
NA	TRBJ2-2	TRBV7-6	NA	TGTGCCAGCAGCCCAAACACCGGGGAGCTGTTTTTT	CASSPNTGELFF
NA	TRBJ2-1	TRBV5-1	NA	TGCGCCAGCAGCTTACAGGGGGCGAGCGGGAGGGTGTCAGGAGCGCCCTACAATGAGCAGTTCTTC	CASSLQGASGRVSGAPYNEQFF
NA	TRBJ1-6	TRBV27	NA	TGTGCCAGCAGTCTCCCGGGACCTAATTCACCCCTCCACTTT	CASSLPGPNSPLHF
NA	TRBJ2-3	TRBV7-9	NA	TGTGCCAGCAGCTTTGTAGGGGCCACAGATACGCAGTATTTT	CASSFVGATDTQYF
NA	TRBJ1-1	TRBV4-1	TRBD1	TGCGCCAGCAGCCATCTACCAGGGGGACGAACCTCGGGAGCTTTCTTT	CASSHLPGGRTSGAFF
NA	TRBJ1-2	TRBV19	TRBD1	TGTGCCAGTAGTTCCCGGGACAGGGGCGAAGCTAACTATGGCTACACCTTC	CASSSRDRGEANYGYTF
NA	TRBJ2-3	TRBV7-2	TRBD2	TGTGCCAGCAGCGTCGGGACTAGCGGAGCAGATACGCAGTATTTT	CASSVGTSGADTQYF
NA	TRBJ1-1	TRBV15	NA	TGTGCCACCAGCAGGGGGAACGTAAGAGGTACTTTCTTT	CATSRGNVRGTFF
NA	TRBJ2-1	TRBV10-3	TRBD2	TGTGCCATCAGTGAGCCTCAGCGGACTAGCGTCTCCTACAATGAGCAGTTCTTC	CAISEPQRTSVSYNEQFF
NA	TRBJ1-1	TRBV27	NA	TGTGCCAGCACCCCTCGGGGGCGGGGCACTGAAGCTTTCTTT	CASTPRGRGTEAFF
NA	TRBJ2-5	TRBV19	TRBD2	TGTGCCAGTAGTGCTAGCGGGGGAAAGACCCAGTACTTC	CASSASGGKTQYF
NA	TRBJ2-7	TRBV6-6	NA	TGTGCCAGCAGTTACCGGGATCGTTCCTACGAGCAGTACTTC	CASSYRDRSYEQYF
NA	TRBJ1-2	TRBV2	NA	TGTGCCAGCCTTGGCAGAAGAGATGGCTACACCTTC	CASLGRRDGYTF
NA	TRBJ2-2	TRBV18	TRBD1	TGTGCCAGCTCACCACCGGACAGGGCGAACACCGGGGAGCTGTTTTTT	CASSPPDRANTGELFF
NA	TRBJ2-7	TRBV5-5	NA	TGTGCCAGCAGCTTGGCCAACGCCTACGAGCAGTACTTC	CASSLANAYEQYF
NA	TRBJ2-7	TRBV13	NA	TGTGCCAGCAGCCCGCTGAGCTACGAGCAGTACTTC	CASSPLSYEQYF
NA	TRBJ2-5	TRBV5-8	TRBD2	TGTGCCAGCAGCGGGACTAGCGGGAGACGGGAGACCCAGTACTTC	CASSGTSGRRETQYF
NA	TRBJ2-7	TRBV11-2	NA	TGTGCCAGCAGCTTTGAGAACGGCGGGATGATCCCCTACGAGCAGTACTTC	CASSFENGGMIPYEQYF
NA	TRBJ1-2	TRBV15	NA	TGTGCCACCAGCAGTTCTGGGGGCGCGAGTGGCTACACCTTC	CATSSSGGASGYTF
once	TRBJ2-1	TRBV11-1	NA	TGTGCCAGCAGCCCCTGGGATAGCAATGAGCAGTTCTTC	CASSPWDSNEQFF
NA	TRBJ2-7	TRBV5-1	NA	TGCGCCAGCAGCTTGGAGGGCAGGGGGGCCTACGAGCAGTACTTC	CASSLEGRGAYEQYF
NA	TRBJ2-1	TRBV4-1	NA	TGCGCCAGCCGGGGGTCTGGGGAGCAGTTCTTC	CASRGSGEQFF
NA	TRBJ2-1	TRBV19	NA	TGTGCCAGTAGTACCCTAGCGAGACTTTACAATGAGCAGTTCTTC	CASSTLARLYNEQFF
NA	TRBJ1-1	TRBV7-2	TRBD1	TGTGCCAGCAGCTTAAAGGGACAGGGGCTTTTGAACACTGAAGCTTTCTTT	CASSLKGQGLLNTEAFF
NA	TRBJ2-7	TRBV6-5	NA	TGTGCCAGCAGTTACTCGCCAGGGGGGGACTACGAGCAGTACTTC	CASSYSPGGDYEQYF
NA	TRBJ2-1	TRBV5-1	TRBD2	TGCGCCAGCAGCCCTGGACTAGAAGGGCACCATGAGCAGTTCTTC	CASSPGLEGHHEQFF
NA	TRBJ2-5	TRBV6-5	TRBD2	TGTGCCAGCAGTTATGAGCGGGGAGAAGAGACCCAGTACTTC	CASSYERGEETQYF